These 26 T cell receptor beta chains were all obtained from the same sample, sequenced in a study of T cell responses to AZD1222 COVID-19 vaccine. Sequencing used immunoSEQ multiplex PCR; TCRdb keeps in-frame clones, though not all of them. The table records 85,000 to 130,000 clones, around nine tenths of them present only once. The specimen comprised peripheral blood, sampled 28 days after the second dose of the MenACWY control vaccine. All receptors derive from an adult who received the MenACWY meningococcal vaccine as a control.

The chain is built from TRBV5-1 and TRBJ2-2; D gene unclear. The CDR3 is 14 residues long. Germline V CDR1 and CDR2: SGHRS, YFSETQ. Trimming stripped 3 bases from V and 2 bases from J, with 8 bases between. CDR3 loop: CASSSLLNTGELFF. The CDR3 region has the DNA TGCGCCAGCAGCTCCCTTTTAAACACCGGGGAGCTGTTTTTT.

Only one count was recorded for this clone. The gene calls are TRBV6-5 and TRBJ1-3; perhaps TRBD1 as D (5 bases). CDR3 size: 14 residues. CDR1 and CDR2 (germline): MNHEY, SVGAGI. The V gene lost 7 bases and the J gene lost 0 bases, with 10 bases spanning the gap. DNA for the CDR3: TGTGCCAGCACACAGGATTTCTCTGGAAACACCATATATTTT. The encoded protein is CASTQDFSGNTIYF.

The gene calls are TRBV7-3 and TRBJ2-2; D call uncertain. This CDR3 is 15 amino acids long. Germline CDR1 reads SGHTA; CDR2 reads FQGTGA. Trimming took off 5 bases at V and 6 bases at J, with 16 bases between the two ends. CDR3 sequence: CASSATPGPAGELFF. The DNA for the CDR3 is TGTGCCAGCAGCGCTACCCCGGGTCCGGCCGGGGAGCTGTTTTTT.

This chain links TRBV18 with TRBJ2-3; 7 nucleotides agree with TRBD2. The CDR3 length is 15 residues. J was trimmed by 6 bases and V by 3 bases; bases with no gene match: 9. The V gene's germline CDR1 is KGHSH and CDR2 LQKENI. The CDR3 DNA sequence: TGTGCCAGCTCACCCCTCAGCGGGGAGTACGATACGCAGTATTTT. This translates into CASSPLSGEYDTQYF.

The CDR3 spells CASSLLQGIGEQYF. The CDR3 region has the DNA TGTGCCAGCAGTTTATTACAGGGGATTGGGGAGCAGTACTTC. V gene TRBV27 combines with J gene TRBJ2-7, with 7 bases aligning to TRBD1. The length of the CDR3 is 14 residues. Germline V gives CDR1 MNHEY, CDR2 SMNVEV (reference sequence). J lost 7 bases, V lost 1 base, and 7 bases had no gene match.

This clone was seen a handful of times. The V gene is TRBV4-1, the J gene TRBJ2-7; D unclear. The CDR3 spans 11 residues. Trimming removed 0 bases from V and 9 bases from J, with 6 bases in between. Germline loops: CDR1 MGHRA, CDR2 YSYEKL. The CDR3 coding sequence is TGCGCCAGCAGCCAAGATTTAAGGCAGTACTTC. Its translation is CASSQDLRQYF.

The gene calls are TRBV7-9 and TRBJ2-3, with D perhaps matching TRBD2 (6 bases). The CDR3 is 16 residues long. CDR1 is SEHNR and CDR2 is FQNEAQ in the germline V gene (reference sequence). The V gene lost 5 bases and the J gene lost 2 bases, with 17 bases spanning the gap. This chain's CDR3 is CASSGVGRGTTDTQYF. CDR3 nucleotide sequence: TGTGCCAGCAGCGGAGTGGGTCGGGGGACCACAGATACGCAGTATTTT.

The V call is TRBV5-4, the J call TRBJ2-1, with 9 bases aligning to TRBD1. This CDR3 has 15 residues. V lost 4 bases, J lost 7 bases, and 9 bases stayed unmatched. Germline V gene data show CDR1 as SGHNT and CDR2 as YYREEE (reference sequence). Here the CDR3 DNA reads TGTGCCAGCAGCGCCGACAGGGGGTACGAGAATGAGCAGTTCTTC. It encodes CASSADRGYENEQFF.

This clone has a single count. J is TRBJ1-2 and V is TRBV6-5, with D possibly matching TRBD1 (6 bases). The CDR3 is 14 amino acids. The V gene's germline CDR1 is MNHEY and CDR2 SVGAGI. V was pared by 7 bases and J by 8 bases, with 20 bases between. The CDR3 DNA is TGTGCCAGCACCGACTCGGGGACAAAAGTCGGCTACACCTTC. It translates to CASTDSGTKVGYTF.

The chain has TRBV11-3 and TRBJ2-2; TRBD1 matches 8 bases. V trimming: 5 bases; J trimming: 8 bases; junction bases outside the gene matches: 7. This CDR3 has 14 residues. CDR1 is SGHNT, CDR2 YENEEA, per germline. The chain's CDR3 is CASSPGQGSGELFF. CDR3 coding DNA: TGTGCCAGCAGCCCCGGACAGGGCAGTGGGGAGCTGTTTTTT.

The CDR3 reads CASSLLAAGPSDTQYF. CDR3 sequence (DNA): TGTGCCAGCAGTTTACTAGCGGCGGGTCCGTCAGATACGCAGTATTTT. The rearrangement uses TRBV27 and TRBJ2-3; TRBD2 aligns across 7 bases. The germline CDR1 and CDR2 sequences are MNHEY and SMNVEV (reference sequence). This CDR3 comprises 16 residues. J was trimmed by 4 bases and V by 2 bases; bases with no gene match: 9.

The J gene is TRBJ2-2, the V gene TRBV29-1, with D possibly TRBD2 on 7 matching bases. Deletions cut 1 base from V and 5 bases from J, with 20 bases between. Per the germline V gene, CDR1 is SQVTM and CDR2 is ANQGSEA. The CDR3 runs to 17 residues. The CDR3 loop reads CSVEVLVSGGRTGELFF. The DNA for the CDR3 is TGCAGCGTTGAAGTACTTGTATCGGGGGGCAGGACCGGGGAGCTGTTTTTT.

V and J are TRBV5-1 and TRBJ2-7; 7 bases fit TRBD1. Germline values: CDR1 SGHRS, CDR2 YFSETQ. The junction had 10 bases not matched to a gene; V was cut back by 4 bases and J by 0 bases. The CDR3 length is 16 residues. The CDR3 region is CASSPLQGSSSYEQYF. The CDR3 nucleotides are TGCGCCAGCAGCCCTTTACAGGGGTCAAGCTCCTACGAGCAGTACTTC. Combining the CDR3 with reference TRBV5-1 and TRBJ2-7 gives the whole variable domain KAGVTQTPRYLIKTRGQQVTLSCSPISGHRSVSWYQQTPGQGLQFLFEYFSETQRNKGNFPGRFSGRQFSNSRSEMNVSTLELGDSALYLCASSPLQGSSSYEQYFGPGTRLTVT.

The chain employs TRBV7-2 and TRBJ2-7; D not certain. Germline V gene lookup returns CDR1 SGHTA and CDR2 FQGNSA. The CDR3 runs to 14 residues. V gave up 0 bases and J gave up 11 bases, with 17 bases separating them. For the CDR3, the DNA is TGTGCCAGCAGCTTAGCGGTGACTTCCCCCCCGGAGTACTTC. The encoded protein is CASSLAVTSPPEYF. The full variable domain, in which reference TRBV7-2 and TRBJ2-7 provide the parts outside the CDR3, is GAGVSQSPSNKVTEKGKDVELRCDPISGHTALYWYRQSLGQGLEFLIYFQGNSAPDKSGLPSDRFSAERTGGSVSTLTIQRTQQEDSAVYLCASSLAVTSPPEYFGPGTRLTVT.

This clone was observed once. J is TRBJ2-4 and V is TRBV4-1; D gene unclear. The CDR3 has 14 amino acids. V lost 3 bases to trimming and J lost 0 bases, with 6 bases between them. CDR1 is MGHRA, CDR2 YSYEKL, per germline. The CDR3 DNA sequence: TGCGCCAGCAGCCACGTTTCAGCCAAAAACATTCAGTACTTC. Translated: CASSHVSAKNIQYF.

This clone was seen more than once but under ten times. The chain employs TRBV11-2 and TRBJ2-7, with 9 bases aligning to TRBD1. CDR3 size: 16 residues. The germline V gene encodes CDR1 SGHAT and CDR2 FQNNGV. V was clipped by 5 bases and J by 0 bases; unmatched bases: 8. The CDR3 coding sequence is TGTGCCAGCAGCCCCCTGGACAGGGGAAGCTCCTACGAGCAGTACTTC. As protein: CASSPLDRGSSYEQYF.

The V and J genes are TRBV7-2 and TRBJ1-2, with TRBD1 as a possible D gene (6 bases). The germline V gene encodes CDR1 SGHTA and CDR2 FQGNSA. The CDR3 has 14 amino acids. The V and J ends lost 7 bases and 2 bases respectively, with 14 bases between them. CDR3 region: CASTATGGNYGYTF. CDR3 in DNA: TGTGCCAGCACCGCGACAGGAGGGAACTATGGCTACACCTTC.

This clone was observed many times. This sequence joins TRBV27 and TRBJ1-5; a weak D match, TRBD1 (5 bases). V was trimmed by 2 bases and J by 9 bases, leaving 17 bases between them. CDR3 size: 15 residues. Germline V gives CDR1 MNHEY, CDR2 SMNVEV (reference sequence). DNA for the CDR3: TGTGCCAGCAGTTTAGGGACCTTGGGGGACGGGCCCCAGCATTTT. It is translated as CASSLGTLGDGPQHF.

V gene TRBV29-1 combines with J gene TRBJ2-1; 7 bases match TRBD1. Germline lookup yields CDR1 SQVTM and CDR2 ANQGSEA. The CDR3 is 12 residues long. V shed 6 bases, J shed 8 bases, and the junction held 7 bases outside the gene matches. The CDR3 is CSVGTGADEQFF. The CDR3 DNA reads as TGCAGCGTGGGCACAGGGGCCGATGAGCAGTTCTTC.

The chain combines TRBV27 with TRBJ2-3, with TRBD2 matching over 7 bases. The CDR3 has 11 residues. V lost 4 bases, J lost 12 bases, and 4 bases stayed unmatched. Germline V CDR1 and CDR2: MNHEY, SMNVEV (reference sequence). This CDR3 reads CASSSGLEQYF. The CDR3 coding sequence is TGTGCCAGCAGTTCCGGACTAGAACAGTATTTT.

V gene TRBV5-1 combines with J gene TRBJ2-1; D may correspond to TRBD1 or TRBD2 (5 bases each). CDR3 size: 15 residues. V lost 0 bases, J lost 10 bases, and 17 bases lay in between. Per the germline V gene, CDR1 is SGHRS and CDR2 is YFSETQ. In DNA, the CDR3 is TGCGCCAGCAGCTTGGATGGGACCAACCCTGGGGAGCAGTTCTTC. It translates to CASSLDGTNPGEQFF.

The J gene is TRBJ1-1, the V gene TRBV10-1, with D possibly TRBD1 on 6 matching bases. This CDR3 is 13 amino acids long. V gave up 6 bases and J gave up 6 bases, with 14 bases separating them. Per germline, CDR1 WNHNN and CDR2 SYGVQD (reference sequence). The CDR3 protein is CASRPQGLAEAFF. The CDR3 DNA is TGCGCCAGCAGACCTCAGGGGCTGGCTGAAGCTTTCTTT.

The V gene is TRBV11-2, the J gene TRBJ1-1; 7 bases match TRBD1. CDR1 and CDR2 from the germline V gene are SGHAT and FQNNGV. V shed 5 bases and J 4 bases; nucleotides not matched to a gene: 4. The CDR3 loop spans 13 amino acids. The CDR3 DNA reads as TGTGCCAGCAGCGCAGGGGGGTTCACTGAAGCTTTCTTT. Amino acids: CASSAGGFTEAFF.

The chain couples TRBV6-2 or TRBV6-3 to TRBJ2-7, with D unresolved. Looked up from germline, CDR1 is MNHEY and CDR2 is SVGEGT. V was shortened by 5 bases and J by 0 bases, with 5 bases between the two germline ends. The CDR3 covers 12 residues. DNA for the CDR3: TGTGCCAGCAGTCGCGCCTCCTACGAGCAGTACTTC. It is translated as CASSRASYEQYF.

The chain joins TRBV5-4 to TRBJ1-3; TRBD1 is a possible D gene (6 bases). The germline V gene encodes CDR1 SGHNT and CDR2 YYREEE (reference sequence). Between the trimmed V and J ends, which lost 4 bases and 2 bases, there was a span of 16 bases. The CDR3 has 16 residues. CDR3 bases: TGTGCCAGCAGCGCCCTAGGGGGGGGTACTGGAAACACCATATATTTT. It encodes CASSALGGGTGNTIYF.

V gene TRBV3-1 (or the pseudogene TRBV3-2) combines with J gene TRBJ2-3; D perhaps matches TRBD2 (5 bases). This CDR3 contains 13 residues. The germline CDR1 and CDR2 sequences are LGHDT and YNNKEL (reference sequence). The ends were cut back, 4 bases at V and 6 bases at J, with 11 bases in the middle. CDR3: CASSPRGADTQYF. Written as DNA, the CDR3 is TGTGCCAGCAGCCCCCGGGGAGCCGATACGCAGTATTTT.